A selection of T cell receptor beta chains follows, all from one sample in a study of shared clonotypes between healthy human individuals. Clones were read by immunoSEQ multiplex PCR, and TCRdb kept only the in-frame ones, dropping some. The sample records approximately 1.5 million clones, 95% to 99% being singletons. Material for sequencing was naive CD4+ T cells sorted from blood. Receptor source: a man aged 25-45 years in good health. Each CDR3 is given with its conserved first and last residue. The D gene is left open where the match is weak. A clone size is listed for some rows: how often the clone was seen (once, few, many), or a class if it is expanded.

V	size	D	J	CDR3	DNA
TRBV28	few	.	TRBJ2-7	CARSTEQYF	TGTGCCAGATCGACGGAGCAGTACTTC
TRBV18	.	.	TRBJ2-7	CASSRDSYEQYF	TGTGCCAGCTCCCGGGACTCCTACGAGCAGTACTTC
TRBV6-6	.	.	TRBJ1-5	CASSPGWGNQPQHF	TGTGCCAGCAGCCCGGGGTGGGGCAATCAGCCCCAGCATTTT
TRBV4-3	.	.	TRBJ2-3	CASSQAASTDTQYF	TGCGCCAGCAGCCAAGCGGCTAGCACAGATACGCAGTATTTT
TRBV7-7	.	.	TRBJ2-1	CASSVGTAREQFF	TGTGCCAGCAGTGTCGGGACCGCAAGAGAGCAGTTCTTC
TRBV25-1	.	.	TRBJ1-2	CASRDSWVGTGYTF	TGTGCCAGCAGAGATTCATGGGTCGGGACGGGCTACACCTTC
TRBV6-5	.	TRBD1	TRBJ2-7	CARDPGQGPSYEQYF	TGTGCGCGCGACCCGGGACAGGGTCCGTCCTACGAGCAGTACTTC
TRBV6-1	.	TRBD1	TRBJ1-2	CAGRHRGTAFYGYTF	TGTGCCGGCCGCCACCGCGGGACAGCCTTCTATGGCTACACCTTC
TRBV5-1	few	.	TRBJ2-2	CASSLTGYTGELFF	TGCGCCAGCAGCTTAACAGGTTACACCGGGGAGCTGTTTTTT
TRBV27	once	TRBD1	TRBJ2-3	CASSRTGVGDTQYF	TGTGCCAGCAGCCGGACAGGGGTCGGGGATACGCAGTATTTT
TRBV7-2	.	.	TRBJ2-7	CASSFFRPPRDLEYEQYF	TGTGCCAGCAGCTTCTTTCGTCCGCCTAGGGACTTGGAGTACGAGCAGTACTTC
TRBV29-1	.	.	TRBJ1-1	CSVEGYAFEAFF	TGCAGCGTTGAAGGCTACGCCTTTGAAGCTTTCTTT
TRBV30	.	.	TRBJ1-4	CAWSVRGREKLFF	TGTGCCTGGAGTGTAAGGGGTCGTGAAAAACTGTTTTTT
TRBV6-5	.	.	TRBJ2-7	CASSRDGYEQYF	TGTGCCAGCAGCCGAGATGGGTACGAGCAGTACTTC
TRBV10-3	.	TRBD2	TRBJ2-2	CAIRGSSSGRTTGELFF	TGTGCCATCAGAGGTAGCTCTAGCGGGAGGACAACCGGGGAGCTGTTTTTT
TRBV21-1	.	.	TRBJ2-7	CASSRIPGSYEQYF	TGTGCCAGCAGCAGAATTCCGGGTTCCTACGAGCAGTACTTC
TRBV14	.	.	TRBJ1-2	CASRRNSGDYGYTF	TGTGCCAGCAGGAGGAACAGTGGGGACTATGGCTACACCTTC
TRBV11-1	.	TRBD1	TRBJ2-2	CASLRTGDTGELFF	TGTGCCAGCTTACGGACAGGGGACACCGGGGAGCTGTTTTTT
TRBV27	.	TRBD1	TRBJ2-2	CASSFVVWGQEHTGELFF	TGTGCCAGCAGTTTTGTAGTATGGGGACAGGAGCACACCGGGGAGCTGTTTTTT
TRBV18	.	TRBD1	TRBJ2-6	CASSPQGATGANVLTF	TGTGCCAGCTCACCGCAGGGGGCGACTGGGGCCAACGTCCTGACTTTC
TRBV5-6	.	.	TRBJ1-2	CASSWPGIQNYGYTF	TGTGCCAGCAGCTGGCCAGGGATACAGAACTATGGCTACACCTTC
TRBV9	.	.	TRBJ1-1	CASSLGTGNTEAFF	TGTGCCAGCAGCCTCGGGACGGGGAACACTGAAGCTTTCTTT
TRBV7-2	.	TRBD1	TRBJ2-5	CASSSFGGQGETQYF	TGTGCCAGCAGCTCCTTTGGAGGACAGGGTGAGACCCAGTACTTC